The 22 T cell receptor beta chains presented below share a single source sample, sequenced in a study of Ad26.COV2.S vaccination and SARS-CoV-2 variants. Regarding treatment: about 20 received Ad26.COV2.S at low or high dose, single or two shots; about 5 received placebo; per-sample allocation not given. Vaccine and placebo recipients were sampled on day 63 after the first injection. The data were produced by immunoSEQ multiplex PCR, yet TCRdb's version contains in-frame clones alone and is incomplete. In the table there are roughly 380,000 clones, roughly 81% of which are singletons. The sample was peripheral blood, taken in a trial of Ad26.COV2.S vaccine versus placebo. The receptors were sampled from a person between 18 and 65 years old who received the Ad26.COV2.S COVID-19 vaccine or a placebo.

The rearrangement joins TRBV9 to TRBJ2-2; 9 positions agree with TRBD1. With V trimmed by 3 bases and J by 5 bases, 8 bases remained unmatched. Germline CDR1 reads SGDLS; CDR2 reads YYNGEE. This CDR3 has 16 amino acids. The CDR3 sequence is CASSGDRGIWTGELFF. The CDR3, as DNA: TGTGCCAGCAGCGGAGACAGGGGGATTTGGACCGGGGAGCTGTTTTTT.

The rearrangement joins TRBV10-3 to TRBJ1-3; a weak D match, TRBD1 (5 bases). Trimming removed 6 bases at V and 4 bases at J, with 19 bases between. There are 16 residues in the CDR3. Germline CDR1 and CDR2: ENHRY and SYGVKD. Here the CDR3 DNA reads TGTGCCATCAGCCCCGGGGAAGTTGGGGCCGGAAACACCATATATTTT. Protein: CAISPGEVGAGNTIYF.

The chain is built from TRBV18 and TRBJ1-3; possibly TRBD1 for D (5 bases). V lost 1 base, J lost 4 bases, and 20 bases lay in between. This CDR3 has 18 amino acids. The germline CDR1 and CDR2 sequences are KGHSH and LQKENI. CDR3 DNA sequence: TGTGCCAGCTCACCACTGACTTTATTAGGGGACGCCGGAAACACCATATATTTT. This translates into CASSPLTLLGDAGNTIYF.

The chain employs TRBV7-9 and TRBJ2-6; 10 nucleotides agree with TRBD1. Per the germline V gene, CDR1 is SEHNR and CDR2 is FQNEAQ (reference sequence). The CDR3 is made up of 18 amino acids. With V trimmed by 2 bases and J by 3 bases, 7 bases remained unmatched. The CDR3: CASSLLGQGTVGANVLTF. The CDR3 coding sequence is TGTGCCAGCAGCTTACTGGGACAGGGGACGGTTGGGGCCAACGTCCTGACTTTC. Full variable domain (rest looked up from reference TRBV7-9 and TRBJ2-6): DTGVSQNPRHKITKRGQNVTFRCDPISEHNRLYWYRQTLGQGPEFLTYFQNEAQLEKSRLLSDRFSAERPKGSFSTLEIQRTEQGDSAMYLCASSLLGQGTVGANVLTFGAGSRLTVL.

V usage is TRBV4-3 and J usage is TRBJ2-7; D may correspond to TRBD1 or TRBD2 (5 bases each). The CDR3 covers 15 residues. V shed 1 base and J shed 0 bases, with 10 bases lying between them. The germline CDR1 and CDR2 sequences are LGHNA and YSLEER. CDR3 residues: CASSQGDGNSYEQYF. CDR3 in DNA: TGCGCCAGCAGCCAAGGGGACGGAAACTCCTACGAGCAGTACTTC.

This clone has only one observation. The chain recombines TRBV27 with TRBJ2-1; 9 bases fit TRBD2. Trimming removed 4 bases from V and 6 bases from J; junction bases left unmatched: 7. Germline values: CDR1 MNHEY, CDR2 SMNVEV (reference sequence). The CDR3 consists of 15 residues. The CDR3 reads CASSSIAGVGNEQFF. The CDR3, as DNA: TGTGCCAGCAGTTCAATAGCGGGAGTCGGCAATGAGCAGTTCTTC.

The CDR3 spells CASSLEARGGGYTF. The DNA of the CDR3 is TGTGCCAGCAGCTTAGAGGCCCGGGGTGGCGGCTACACCTTC. V is TRBV7-9 and J is TRBJ1-2, with no clear D. The CDR3 is 14 residues long. Germline CDR1 and CDR2: SEHNR and FQNEAQ (reference sequence). V was trimmed by 1 base and J by 8 bases, leaving 14 bases between them.

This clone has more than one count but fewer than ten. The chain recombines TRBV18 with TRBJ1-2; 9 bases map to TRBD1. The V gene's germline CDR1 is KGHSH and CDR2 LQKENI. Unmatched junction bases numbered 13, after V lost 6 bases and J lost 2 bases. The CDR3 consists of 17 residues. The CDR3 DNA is TGTGCCAGCTCTCGTGCCCCCGGGACAGGGATGAACTATGGCTACACCTTC. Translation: CASSRAPGTGMNYGYTF. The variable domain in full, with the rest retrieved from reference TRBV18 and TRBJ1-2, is NAGVMQNPRHLVRRRGQEARLRCSPMKGHSHVYWYRQLPEEGLKFMVYLQKENIIDESGMPKERFSAEFPKEGPSILRIQQVVRGDSAAYFCASSRAPGTGMNYGYTFGSGTRLTVV.

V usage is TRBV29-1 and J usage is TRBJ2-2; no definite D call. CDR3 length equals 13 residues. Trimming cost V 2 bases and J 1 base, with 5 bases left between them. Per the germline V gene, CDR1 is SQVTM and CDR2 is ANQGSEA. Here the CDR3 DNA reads TGCAGCGTTGAACAGGAGAACACCGGGGAGCTGTTTTTT. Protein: CSVEQENTGELFF.

The DNA for the CDR3 is TGTGCCAGTAGAGAGACCGGGACAGGGGGTGTAGAGCCCCAGCATTTT. As protein: CASRETGTGGVEPQHF. J is TRBJ1-5 and V is TRBV19; 11 positions match TRBD1. The CDR3 is 16 residues long. The V gene's germline CDR1 is LNHDA and CDR2 SQIVND (reference sequence). V lost 6 bases, J lost 8 bases, and 12 bases stayed unmatched. Supplemented by reference TRBV19 and TRBJ1-5, the full variable domain reads DGGITQSPKYLFRKEGQNVTLSCEQNLNHDAMYWYRQDPGQGLRLIYYSQIVNDFQKGDIAEGYSVSREKKESFPLTVTSAQKNPTAFYLCASRETGTGGVEPQHFGDGTRLSIL.

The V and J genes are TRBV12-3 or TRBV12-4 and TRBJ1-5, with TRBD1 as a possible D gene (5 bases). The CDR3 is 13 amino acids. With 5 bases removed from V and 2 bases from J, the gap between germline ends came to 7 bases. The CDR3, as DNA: TGTGCCAGCAGTCGGGACGGCAATCAGCCCCAGCATTTT. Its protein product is CASSRDGNQPQHF.

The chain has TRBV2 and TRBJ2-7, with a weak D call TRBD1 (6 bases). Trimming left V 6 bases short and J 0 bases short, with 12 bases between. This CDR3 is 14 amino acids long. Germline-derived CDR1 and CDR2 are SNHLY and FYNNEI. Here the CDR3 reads CASRDPTGSYEQYF. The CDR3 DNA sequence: TGTGCCAGCAGAGATCCGACAGGCTCCTACGAGCAGTACTTC.

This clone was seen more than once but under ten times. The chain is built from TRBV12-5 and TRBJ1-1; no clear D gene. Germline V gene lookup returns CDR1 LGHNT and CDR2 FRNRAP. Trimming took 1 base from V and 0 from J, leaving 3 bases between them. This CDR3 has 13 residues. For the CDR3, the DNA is TGTGCTAGTGGTTTGGGGATGAACACTGAAGCTTTCTTT. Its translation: CASGLGMNTEAFF.

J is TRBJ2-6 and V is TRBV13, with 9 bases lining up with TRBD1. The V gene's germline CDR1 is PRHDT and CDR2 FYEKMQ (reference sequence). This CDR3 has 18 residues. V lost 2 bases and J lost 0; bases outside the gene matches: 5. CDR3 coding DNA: TGTGCCAGCAGCTTACGGACAGGGGTTCCCTCTGGGGCCAACGTCCTGACTTTC. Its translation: CASSLRTGVPSGANVLTF.

In DNA, the CDR3 is TGTGCCAGCAGCCGACAGGCGAGTAACTATGGCTACACCTTC. Protein sequence: CASSRQASNYGYTF. The chain uses TRBV28 and TRBJ1-2, with a tentative D call TRBD1 (6 bases). This CDR3 is 14 amino acids long. In germline, CDR1 is MDHEN, CDR2 SYDVKM. V was pared by 6 bases and J by 1 base, with 12 bases between.

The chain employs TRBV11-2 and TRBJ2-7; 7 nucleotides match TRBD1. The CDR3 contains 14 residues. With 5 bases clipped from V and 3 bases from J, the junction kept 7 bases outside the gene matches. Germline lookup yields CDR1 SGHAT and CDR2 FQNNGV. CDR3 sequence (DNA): TGTGCCAGCAGCATCATGGGACAGAACTACGAGCAGTACTTC. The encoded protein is CASSIMGQNYEQYF.

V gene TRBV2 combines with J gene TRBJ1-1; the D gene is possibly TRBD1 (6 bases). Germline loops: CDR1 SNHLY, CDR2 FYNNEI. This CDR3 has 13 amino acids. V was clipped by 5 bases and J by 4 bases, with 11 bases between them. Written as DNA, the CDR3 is TGTGCCAGCAGTCGGGCCAGGGGCACTGAAGCTTTCTTT. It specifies CASSRARGTEAFF.

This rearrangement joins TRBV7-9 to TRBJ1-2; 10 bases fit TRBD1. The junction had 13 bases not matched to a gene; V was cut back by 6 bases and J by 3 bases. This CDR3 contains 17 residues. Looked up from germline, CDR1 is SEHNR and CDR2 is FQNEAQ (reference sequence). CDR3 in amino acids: CASSLPGQGTYDYGYTF. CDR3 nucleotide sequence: TGTGCCAGCAGTTTACCGGGACAGGGGACGTATGACTATGGCTACACCTTC.

CDR3 DNA sequence: TGTGCCAGCAGTAACTCGGACGGTTGGGCTGGCTACACCTTC. Its protein is CASSNSDGWAGYTF. V usage is TRBV27 and J usage is TRBJ1-2; D call uncertain. The CDR3 has 14 residues. Germline V gives CDR1 MNHEY, CDR2 SMNVEV (reference sequence). Trimming took off 5 bases at V and 7 bases at J, with 17 bases between the two ends.

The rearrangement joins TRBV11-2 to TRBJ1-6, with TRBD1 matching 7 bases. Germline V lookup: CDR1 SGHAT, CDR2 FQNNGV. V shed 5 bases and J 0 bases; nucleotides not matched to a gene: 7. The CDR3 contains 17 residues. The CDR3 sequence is CASSPGQLSSYNSPLHF. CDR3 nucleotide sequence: TGTGCCAGCAGCCCGGGACAGCTGAGCTCCTATAATTCACCCCTCCACTTT.

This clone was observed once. This chain's CDR3 is CATSVPLKGGDKLFF. DNA of the CDR3: TGTGCCACTTCAGTACCCCTAAAGGGGGGGGATAAACTGTTTTTT. The chain couples TRBV19 to TRBJ1-4, with D possibly matching TRBD1 (6 bases). Germline CDR1 and CDR2: LNHDA and SQIVND (reference sequence). The V end lost 10 bases, the J end lost 11 bases, and 26 bases lay between the germline ends. The CDR3 length is 15 residues.

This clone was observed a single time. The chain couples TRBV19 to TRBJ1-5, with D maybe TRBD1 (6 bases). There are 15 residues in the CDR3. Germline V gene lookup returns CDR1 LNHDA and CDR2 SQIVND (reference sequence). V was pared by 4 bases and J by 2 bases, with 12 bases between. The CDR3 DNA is TGTGCCAGTAGTAGATACAGGGTCGGCAATCAGCCCCAGCATTTT. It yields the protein CASSRYRVGNQPQHF.